The text below deals with one TCR beta chain. The sample comes from a study of blood T cell repertoires in COVID-19. The overall study: COVID-19 samples, acute and convalescent, were from the United States, Italy and Spain. Sources were T cells, B-cell-depleted T cells, or PBMCs; the material itself was cDNA or gDNA.

Per the study methods: Nucleated cell counts were estimated from reference gene primer amplification. Assay used: immunoSEQ multiplex PCR; TCRdb lists only in-frame clones, some missing. The D gene and trimming were derived from the DNA, and the V and J assignments and clone size from that table. The sample lists 280,000 or so clones, approximately 88% occurring once. With V trimmed by 6 bases and J by 5 bases, 3 bases remained unmatched. The CDR3 extends over 14 amino acids. Germline lookup yields CDR1 MNHEY and CDR2 SVGAGI. V gene TRBV6-5 combines with J gene TRBJ2-7, with TRBD2 matching over 14 bases. The receptor was isolated from a man aged 18 to 30 with active or convalescent COVID-19. Sequenced: peripheral blood. The CDR3 DNA reads TGTGCCAGCAGGAGACTAGCGGGGGGGAACGAGCAGTACTTC. The encoded protein is CASRRLAGGNEQYF.